This TCR beta chain was captured in a study of blood T cells in healthy people across ages. The ends were cut back, 1 base at V and 2 bases at J, with 5 bases in the middle. The CDR3 length is 13 residues. Per germline, CDR1 SEHNR and CDR2 FQNEAQ (reference sequence). Study-wide findings and caveats: Leaving the PBMCs unsorted stopped any conclusive comparison of naive versus antigen-experienced cells.

The authors ran a second PCR of about 6 to 11 cycles using a sample-barcoded 5' primer and a J-beta primer mix. Each CDR3 protein is one row after TCRdb ran MiXCR on the 5' RACE reads. Found here are 850,000 to 1,300,000 distinct CDR3 sequences, 40% to 55% of them singletons; the top ten hold approximately 17%. Many counts were recorded for this clonotype. Its antigen is not known. Sequences were obtained from blood. The chain employs TRBV7-9 and TRBJ1-1; no clear D gene. This TCR derives from a woman aged 55 to 70 in good health. For the CDR3, the DNA is TGTGCCAGCAGCTTAGTTGCAAACACTGAAGCTTTCTTT. This codes for CASSLVANTEAFF.